These 2 T cell receptor beta chains were sequenced from one sample in a study of cytomegalovirus exposure and HLA in healthy donors. Some clones are missing from TCRdb's copy, which holds only in-frame ones; the method was immunoSEQ multiplex PCR. The table includes fewer than 130,000 clones, around nine tenths detected once. Sample: PBMCs. The receptors originated from a woman aged 30 to 39 in good health and CMV-seropositive.

This clone was counted only a few times. This sequence joins TRBV4-1 and TRBJ2-3, with D perhaps matching TRBD2 (5 bases). The CDR3 has 15 residues. Germline CDR1 MGHRA, CDR2 YSYEKL. V lost 3 bases, J lost 3 bases, and 13 bases lay in between. CDR3: CASSHRVSETDTQYF. The CDR3, as DNA: TGCGCCAGCAGCCACCGGGTTAGCGAAACAGATACGCAGTATTTT.

V and J are TRBV7-6 and TRBJ2-7; TRBD1 agrees at 7 bases. V lost 5 bases and J lost 2; bases outside the gene matches: 6. The CDR3 is 14 amino acids. From germline, CDR1 is SGHVS and CDR2 FNYEAQ. In DNA, the CDR3 is TGTGCCAGCAGCAAAAGACAGGGCCCCTACGAGCAGTACTTC. This gives the protein CASSKRQGPYEQYF.